Listed below are T cell receptor beta chains from one sample, sequenced in a study of cytomegalovirus exposure and HLA in healthy donors. The table came from immunoSEQ multiplex PCR; TCRdb's copy has only in-frame clones and leaves some out. The table includes 95,000 to 150,000 clones, over 90% detected once. Sequencing used PBMCs. These receptors all stem from a woman in her late teens or twenties in good health and CMV-seronegative. The CDR3 runs from the conserved cysteine through the conserved F or W. The order of the fields is V gene, clone size, D gene, J gene, CDR3 protein, CDR3 DNA. A D gene is named only where the DNA matches it firmly. Clone sizes are given selectively: once, few, many, or a class where the clone is expanded.

TRBV7-9	-	-	TRBJ2-7	CASSFLATYEQYF	TGTGCCAGCAGCTTTCTGGCGACTTACGAGCAGTACTTC
TRBV4-1	-	-	TRBJ2-7	CASSPIGRTTSYEQYF	TGCGCCAGCAGCCCCATTGGACGGACAACATCCTACGAGCAGTACTTC
TRBV27	-	-	TRBJ1-6	CASKSPTRSSYNSPLHF	TGTGCCAGCAAGTCCCCCACGAGGAGCTCCTATAATTCACCCCTCCACTTT
TRBV7-9	-	-	TRBJ2-7	CASSFTREQYF	TGTGCCAGCAGCTTTACGAGAGAGCAGTACTTC
TRBV10-2	-	TRBD2	TRBJ2-7	CASRYAGGGTYEQYF	TGCGCCAGCAGGTACGCTGGCGGGGGTACCTACGAGCAGTACTTC
TRBV6-1	once	-	TRBJ1-2	CASSRGSGYTF	TGTGCCAGCAGCCGAGGGAGCGGCTACACCTTC
TRBV5-4	-	-	TRBJ2-1	CASRYIKTGEQFF	TGTGCCAGCAGATATATAAAAACCGGGGAGCAGTTCTTC
TRBV4-1	-	TRBD1	TRBJ1-2	CASSHAPRDRGYGYTF	TGCGCCAGCAGCCACGCCCCTAGGGACAGGGGCTATGGCTACACCTTC
TRBV10-3	-	-	TRBJ1-1	CAISESTGNTEAFF	TGTGCCATCAGTGAGTCCACAGGAAACACTGAAGCTTTCTTT
TRBV28	-	TRBD1	TRBJ2-5	CASSQTGASPQETQYF	TGTGCCAGCAGCCAAACAGGGGCCTCGCCACAAGAGACCCAGTACTTC
TRBV5-6	-	-	TRBJ1-1	CASSNPGGGLGTEAFF	TGTGCCAGCAGCAACCCAGGCGGGGGGCTGGGGACTGAAGCTTTCTTT
TRBV4-1	once	TRBD2	TRBJ2-1	CASSRSSGSGEQFF	TGCGCCAGCAGTAGGTCTAGCGGGAGTGGAGAGCAGTTCTTC
TRBV6-4	-	TRBD2	TRBJ2-3	CASSDSSSGGPTDTQYF	TGTGCCAGCAGTGACTCTTCTAGCGGGGGACCCACAGATACGCAGTATTTT
TRBV5-1	-	TRBD1	TRBJ2-7	CASSGAHTGGFYEQYF	TGCGCCAGCAGCGGGGCCCACACAGGGGGTTTCTACGAGCAGTACTTC